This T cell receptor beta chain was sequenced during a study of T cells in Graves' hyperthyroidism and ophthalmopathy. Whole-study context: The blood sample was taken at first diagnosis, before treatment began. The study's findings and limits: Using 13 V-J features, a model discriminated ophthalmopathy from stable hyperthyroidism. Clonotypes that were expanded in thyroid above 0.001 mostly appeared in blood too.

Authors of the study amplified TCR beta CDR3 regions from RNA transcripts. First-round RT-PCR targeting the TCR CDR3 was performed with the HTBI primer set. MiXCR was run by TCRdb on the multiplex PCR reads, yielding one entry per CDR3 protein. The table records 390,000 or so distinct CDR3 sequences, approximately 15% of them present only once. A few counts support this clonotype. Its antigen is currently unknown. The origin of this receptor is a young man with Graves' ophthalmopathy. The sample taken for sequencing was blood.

The CDR3 DNA reads as TGTGCCAGCAGCCCGTCGACTAGCGGGGAAGATACGCAGTATTTT. As protein: CASSPSTSGEDTQYF. The chain links TRBV4-2 to TRBJ2-3; 11 nucleotides align to TRBD2. The germline gives CDR1 LGHNA, CDR2 YNFKEQ. After removal of 4 bases from V and 5 bases from J, the junction contained 5 bases not matched to a gene. This CDR3 spans 15 amino acids.